The sequence of this TCR beta chain was determined in a study of T-cell memory formation after mild COVID-19. About the study: Clusters of TCRs were largely donor specific. Study-wide results and limits: Several responding clones turned up in pre-infection memory, indicating that cross-reactive memory may have taken part.

As for this clonotype: No antigen is known for it.

Researchers used 5'RACE with constant-segment primers to make TCR alpha and TCR beta cDNA libraries that carry sample barcodes and UMIs. TCRdb reprocessed the 5' RACE reads via MiXCR and lists one record per CDR3 protein. The table lists 450,000 or so distinct CDR3 sequences, about 23% of them singletons. CDR3 length equals 13 residues. CDR1 and CDR2 from the germline V gene are KGHSH and LQKENI. V was trimmed by 2 bases and J by 7 bases, leaving 9 bases between them. The sample comprised PBMCs or a T cell subset sorted from them (not recorded which). The clonotype was recovered from an adult woman who had mild COVID-19 (a few samples of this study predate the infection). Cell type and time point are not known. The V call is TRBV18, the J call TRBJ1-5, with D uncertain. The CDR3 DNA sequence: TGTGCCAGCTCACCAGTTATGGAACAGCCCCAGCATTTT. This encodes CASSPVMEQPQHF.